This T cell receptor beta chain was obtained from a study of blood T cell repertoires in COVID-19. The germline V gene has CDR1 LNHDA and CDR2 SQIVND (reference sequence). V shed 5 bases and J shed 9 bases, with 11 bases lying between them. This CDR3 contains 12 residues. TCRdb keeps only in-frame clones here, not all; method: immunoSEQ multiplex PCR. This table has 200,000 to 250,000 clones, 90% appearing once. The clonotype was recovered from a man aged 25 to 40 who had been exposed to COVID-19. The sequencing sample was made of PBMCs or T cells enriched from blood (not recorded which). V usage is TRBV19 and J usage is TRBJ2-1, with D hard to call. In nucleotides, the CDR3 is TGTGCCAGTAGTCCCGAAATGGCTGAGCAGTTCTTC. This encodes CASSPEMAEQFF.